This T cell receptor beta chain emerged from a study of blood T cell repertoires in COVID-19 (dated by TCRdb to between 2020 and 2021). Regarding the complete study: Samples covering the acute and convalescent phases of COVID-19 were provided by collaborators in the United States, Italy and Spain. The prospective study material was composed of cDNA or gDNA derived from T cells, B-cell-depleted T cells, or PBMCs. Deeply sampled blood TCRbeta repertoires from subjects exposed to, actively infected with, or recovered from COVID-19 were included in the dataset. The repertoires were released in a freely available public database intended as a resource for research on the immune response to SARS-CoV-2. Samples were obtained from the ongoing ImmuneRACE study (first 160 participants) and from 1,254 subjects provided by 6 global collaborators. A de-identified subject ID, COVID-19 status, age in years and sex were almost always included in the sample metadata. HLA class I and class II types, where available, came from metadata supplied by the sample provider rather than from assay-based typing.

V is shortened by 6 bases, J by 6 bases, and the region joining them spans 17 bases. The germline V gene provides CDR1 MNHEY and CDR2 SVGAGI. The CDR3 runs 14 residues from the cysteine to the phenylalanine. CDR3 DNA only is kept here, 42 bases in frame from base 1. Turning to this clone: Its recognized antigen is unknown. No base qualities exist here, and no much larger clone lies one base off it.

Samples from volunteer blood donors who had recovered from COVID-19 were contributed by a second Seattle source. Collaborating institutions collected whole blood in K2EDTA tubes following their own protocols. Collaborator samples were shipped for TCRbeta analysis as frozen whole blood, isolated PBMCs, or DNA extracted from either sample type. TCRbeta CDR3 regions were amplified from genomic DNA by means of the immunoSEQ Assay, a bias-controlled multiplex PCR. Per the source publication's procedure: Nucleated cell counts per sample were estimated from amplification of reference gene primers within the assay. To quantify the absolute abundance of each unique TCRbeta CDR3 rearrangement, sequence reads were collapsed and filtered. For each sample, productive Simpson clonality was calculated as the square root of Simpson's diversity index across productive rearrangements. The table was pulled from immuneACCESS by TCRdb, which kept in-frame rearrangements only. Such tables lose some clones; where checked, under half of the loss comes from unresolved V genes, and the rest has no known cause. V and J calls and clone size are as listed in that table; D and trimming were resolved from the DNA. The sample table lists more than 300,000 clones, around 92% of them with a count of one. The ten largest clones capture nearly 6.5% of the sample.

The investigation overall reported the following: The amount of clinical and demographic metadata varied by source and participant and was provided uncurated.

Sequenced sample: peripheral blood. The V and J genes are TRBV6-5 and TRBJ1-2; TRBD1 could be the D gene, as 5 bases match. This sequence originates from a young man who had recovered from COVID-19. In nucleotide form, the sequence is TGTGCCAGCAGCAATACTCAGGGAGGGGATGGCTACACCTTC. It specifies CASSNTQGGDGYTF.